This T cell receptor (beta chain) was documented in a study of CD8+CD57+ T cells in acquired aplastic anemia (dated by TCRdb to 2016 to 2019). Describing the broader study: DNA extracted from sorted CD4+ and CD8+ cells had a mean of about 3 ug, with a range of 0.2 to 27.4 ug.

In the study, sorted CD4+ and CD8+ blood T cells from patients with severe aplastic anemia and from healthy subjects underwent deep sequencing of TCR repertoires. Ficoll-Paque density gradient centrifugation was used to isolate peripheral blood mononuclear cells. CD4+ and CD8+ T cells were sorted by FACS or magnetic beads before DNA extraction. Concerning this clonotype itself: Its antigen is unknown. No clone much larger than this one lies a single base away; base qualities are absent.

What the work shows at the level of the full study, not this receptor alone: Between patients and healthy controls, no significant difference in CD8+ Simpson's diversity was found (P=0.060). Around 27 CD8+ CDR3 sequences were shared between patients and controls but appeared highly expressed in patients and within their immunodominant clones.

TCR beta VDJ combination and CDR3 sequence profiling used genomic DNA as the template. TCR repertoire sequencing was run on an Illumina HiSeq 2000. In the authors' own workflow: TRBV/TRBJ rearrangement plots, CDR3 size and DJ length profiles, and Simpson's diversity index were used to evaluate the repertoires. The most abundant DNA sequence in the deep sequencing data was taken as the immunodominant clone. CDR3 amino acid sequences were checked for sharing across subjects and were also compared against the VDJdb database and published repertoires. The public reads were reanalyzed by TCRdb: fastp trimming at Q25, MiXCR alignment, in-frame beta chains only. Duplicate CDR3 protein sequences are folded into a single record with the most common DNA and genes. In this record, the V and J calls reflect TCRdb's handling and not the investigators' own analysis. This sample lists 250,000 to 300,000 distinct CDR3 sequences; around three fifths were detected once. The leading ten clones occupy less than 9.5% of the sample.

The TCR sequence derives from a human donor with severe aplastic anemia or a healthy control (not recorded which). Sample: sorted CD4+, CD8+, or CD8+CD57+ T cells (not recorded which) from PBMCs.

DNA sequence: TGTGCCACCAGTGATAGGGGACTAGCGGGGGGCGGAGGGACCCAGTACTTC. This codes for CATSDRGLAGGGGTQYF. The rearranged chain carries TRBV24-1 and TRBJ2-5; the junction holds 15 bases that match TRBD2. Germline trimming: 3 bases from V, 7 bases from J; junction bases outside gene matches: 8. From the cysteine through the phenylalanine, the CDR3 covers 17 amino acids. The kept DNA is CDR3 alone, 51 bases in frame from the first base. The germline V gene supplies CDR1 KGHDR and CDR2 SFDVKD.